These 26 T cell receptor beta chains came from one sample sequenced in a study of T cell responses to AZD1222 COVID-19 vaccine listed by TCRdb under 2021. The time point label corresponds to: about 28 days (+/-7) after the second vaccine dose. Library creation used the immunoSEQ multiplex PCR assay. As stored in TCRdb, this immuneACCESS dataset retains in-frame rearrangements with V and J assigned. A fraction of the clones does not appear; measured against another copy, unresolved V genes explain less than half of the discrepancy, and the remainder lacks a known reason. The sample contains roughly 98,000 clones, roughly 90% of them found a single time. Approximately 16% of the sample comes from the top ten. Sequences were derived from peripheral blood, sampled 28 days after the second AZD1222 dose. Source of these receptors: an adult who received the AZD1222 COVID-19 vaccine.

This chain connects TRBV7-2 to TRBJ2-7; 9 nucleotides agree with TRBD2. The germline V gene encodes CDR1 SGHTA and CDR2 FQGNSA. The CDR3 is 15 residues long. V shed 0 bases and J 0 bases; nucleotides not matched to a gene: 0. In DNA form, the CDR3 reads TGTGCCAGCAGCTTAGCTAGCGGGAGCTCCTACGAGCAGTACTTC. This translates into CASSLASGSSYEQYF.

V gene TRBV3-1 (or the pseudogene TRBV3-2) combines with J gene TRBJ2-3; the match to TRBD2 covers 9 bases. CDR1 is LGHDT, CDR2 YNNKEL, per germline (reference sequence). Trimming cost V 4 bases and J 1 base; bases outside gene matches: 6. The CDR3 covers 16 residues. CDR3 protein: CASSPLAGVRTDTQYF. In DNA, the CDR3 is TGTGCCAGCAGCCCCTTAGCGGGAGTACGCACAGATACGCAGTATTTT.

The chain joins TRBV4-2 to TRBJ1-1, with D hard to call. The ends were cut back, 1 base at V and 3 bases at J, with 3 bases in the middle. Germline assignment: CDR1 LGHNA and CDR2 YNFKEQ. The CDR3 totals 12 residues. This CDR3 reads CASSQAYTEAFF. DNA for the CDR3: TGTGCCAGCAGCCAAGCGTACACTGAAGCTTTCTTT.

The rearrangement links TRBV24-1 to TRBJ2-1; TRBD1 matches at 9 bases. The junction had 7 bases not matched to a gene; V was cut back by 4 bases and J by 4 bases. The germline CDR1 and CDR2 sequences are KGHDR and SFDVKD. The CDR3 spans 16 residues. Here the CDR3 reads CATSEPGTGNYNEQFF. For the CDR3, the DNA is TGTGCCACCAGTGAGCCCGGGACAGGGAATTACAATGAGCAGTTCTTC.

The chain employs TRBV6-2 or TRBV6-3 and TRBJ1-5; 10 bases agree with TRBD1. V lost 2 bases to trimming and J lost 7 bases; unmatched junction nucleotides: 11. Germline CDR1 is MNHEY and CDR2 is SVGEGT. This CDR3 has 17 amino acids. The CDR3 reads CASSYVIRDRGDQPQHF. In DNA, the CDR3 is TGTGCCAGCAGTTACGTCATCCGGGACAGGGGTGACCAGCCCCAGCATTTT.

The chain combines TRBV27 with TRBJ2-7, with D tentatively TRBD1 (7 bases). Germline-derived CDR1 and CDR2 are MNHEY and SMNVEV (reference sequence). The CDR3 runs 14 residues. V lost 8 bases to trimming and J lost 1 base, with 15 bases between them. The CDR3 DNA reads as TGTGCCAGCGGGCGGGACAGCGTTTCCTACGAGCAGTACTTC. Translation gives CASGRDSVSYEQYF.

This rearrangement joins TRBV27 to TRBJ2-1, with 7 bases matching TRBD2. Germline trimming cut 7 bases from V and 0 bases from J; bases unmatched to any gene: 6. Germline V gene sequence: CDR1 MNHEY, CDR2 SMNVEV (reference sequence). The CDR3 has 15 residues. The CDR3 bases are TGTGCCAGCAAACCAAAGCGGGACTCCTACAATGAGCAGTTCTTC. This sequence encodes CASKPKRDSYNEQFF.

This clone was seen only once. The chain uses TRBV7-9 and TRBJ2-7; possible D gene TRBD1, 6 bases. Germline CDR1 and CDR2: SEHNR and FQNEAQ (reference sequence). This CDR3 comprises 16 residues. The germline V and J ends were trimmed by 7 bases and 1 base, with 20 bases remaining between them. As DNA, the CDR3 is TGTGCCAGCAAAGAGTGGGGGCAGGGGAGTTCCTACGAGCAGTACTTC. The encoded protein is CASKEWGQGSSYEQYF.

The chain employs TRBV27 and TRBJ2-2, with 7 bases fitting TRBD2. Germline V gene sequence: CDR1 MNHEY, CDR2 SMNVEV (reference sequence). The CDR3 length is 15 residues. Trimming took 5 bases from V and 4 from J; bases not matched to a gene: 7. In DNA form, the CDR3 reads TGTGCCAGCAGTGTACTCGGGACTACCACCGGGGAGCTGTTTTTT. Translated, it gives CASSVLGTTTGELFF.

This chain links TRBV19 with TRBJ2-6; D might be TRBD1 (5 bases). With 7 bases removed from V and 1 base from J, the gap between germline ends came to 8 bases. Germline-derived CDR1 and CDR2 are LNHDA and SQIVND (reference sequence). This CDR3 spans 14 amino acids. The CDR3 bases are TGTGCCAGTACCCGACAGTCTGGGGCCAACGTCCTGACTTTC. As protein: CASTRQSGANVLTF.

The rearrangement uses TRBV3-1 (or the pseudogene TRBV3-2) and TRBJ1-2; D might be TRBD1 (6 bases). V was clipped by 1 base and J by 7 bases, with 13 bases between them. The germline gives CDR1 LGHDT, CDR2 YNNKEL (reference sequence). The CDR3 covers 14 residues. The CDR3 here is CASSQVPGEVGYTF. In DNA, the CDR3 is TGTGCCAGCAGCCAAGTTCCAGGGGAGGTTGGCTACACCTTC.

This clone was detected only a few times. V is TRBV5-4 and J is TRBJ1-1, with D hard to call. This CDR3 comprises 11 residues. Germline lookup yields CDR1 SGHNT and CDR2 YYREEE (reference sequence). The V end lost 5 bases, the J end lost 6 bases, and 8 bases lay between the germline ends. The CDR3 sequence is CASRPGPEAFF. The CDR3 DNA reads as TGTGCCAGCAGACCGGGCCCTGAAGCTTTCTTT.

The CDR3 DNA is TGTGCCAGCAGCTCCGGGACTAGGATAGACTGGTACTTC. It specifies CASSSGTRIDWYF. The gene calls are TRBV5-6 and TRBJ2-7; 8 bases are shared with TRBD2. V shed 3 bases and J 12 bases; nucleotides not matched to a gene: 11. This CDR3 spans 13 amino acids. Germline V gene data show CDR1 as SGHDT and CDR2 as YYEEEE.

The chain joins TRBV2 to TRBJ1-5, with 9 bases lining up with TRBD1. Germline V CDR1 and CDR2: SNHLY, FYNNEI. The CDR3 length is 16 residues. V dropped 8 bases and J dropped 1; count of bases not matched to a gene: 9. CDR3 region: CASRRGGTGSNQPQHF. For the CDR3, the DNA is TGTGCCAGCCGTAGAGGGGGGACAGGGAGCAATCAGCCCCAGCATTTT.

The rearrangement joins TRBV19 to TRBJ2-3, with 9 bases aligning to TRBD1. Trimming cost V 8 bases and J 3 bases; bases outside gene matches: 6. Germline V gene lookup returns CDR1 LNHDA and CDR2 SQIVND (reference sequence). The CDR3 runs 14 residues. Here the CDR3 DNA reads TGTGCCAGTGGACAGGGGAGTAGGACAGATACGCAGTATTTT. Amino acids: CASGQGSRTDTQYF. The variable domain in full, completed from reference TRBV19 and TRBJ2-3, reads DGGITQSPKYLFRKEGQNVTLSCEQNLNHDAMYWYRQDPGQGLRLIYYSQIVNDFQKGDIAEGYSVSREKKESFPLTVTSAQKNPTAFYLCASGQGSRTDTQYFGPGTRLTVL.

The V gene is TRBV10-1, the J gene TRBJ2-2, with D perhaps matching TRBD2 (5 bases). The CDR3 contains 13 residues. V shed 4 bases and J shed 5 bases, with 8 bases lying between them. Germline CDR1 WNHNN, CDR2 SYGVQD (reference sequence). This CDR3 is CASSARTTGELFF. The CDR3 DNA reads TGCGCCAGCAGTGCACGGACTACCGGGGAGCTGTTTTTT.

Points on this clone: At one end the junction does not follow the germline gene, possibly because of a read error. The chain is built from TRBV18 and TRBJ2-1, with D possibly matching TRBD2 (6 bases). This CDR3 comprises 15 residues. The V gene's germline CDR1 is KGHSH and CDR2 LQKENI. The CDR3, as DNA: TGTGCCAGCTCCCCACTCAGCGGGTCCTCGGGTGAGCAGTTCTTC. This codes for CASSPLSGSSGEQFF.

This rearrangement joins TRBV6-5 to TRBJ1-2; possible D gene TRBD1, 5 bases. CDR1 is MNHEY, CDR2 SVGAGI, per germline. V was shortened by 8 bases and J by 2 bases, with 15 bases between the two germline ends. The CDR3 length is 14 residues. In DNA, the CDR3 is TGTGCCAGCTGGGACCCGGGAGCAAACTATGGCTACACCTTC. Encoded protein: CASWDPGANYGYTF.

The chain joins TRBV5-6 to TRBJ1-1; no clear D gene. V was trimmed by 2 bases and J by 3 bases, leaving 17 bases between them. There are 16 residues in the CDR3. Germline lookup yields CDR1 SGHDT and CDR2 YYEEEE. The CDR3 loop is CASSLGFSSGYTEAFF. The CDR3 nucleotides read TGTGCCAGCAGCTTAGGATTTTCCTCGGGGTACACTGAAGCTTTCTTT.

The J gene is TRBJ1-4, the V gene TRBV5-5, with D possibly TRBD1 on 6 matching bases. The CDR3 has 17 residues. Germline CDR1 is SGHKS and CDR2 is YYEKEE (reference sequence). V shed 2 bases and J shed 3 bases, with 17 bases lying between them. CDR3 DNA sequence: TGTGCCAGCAGCTTAAGGGCAGGGGTTATGTCTAATGAAAAACTGTTTTTT. As protein: CASSLRAGVMSNEKLFF.

The rearrangement uses TRBV5-6 and TRBJ1-2, with D unresolved. The CDR3 is 14 residues long. CDR1 and CDR2 (germline): SGHDT, YYEEEE. Trimming pared 4 bases from V and 0 bases from J, leaving 10 bases between. The DNA of the CDR3 is TGTGCCAGCAGCCTACTCAGGTCTAACTATGGCTACACCTTC. Its protein product is CASSLLRSNYGYTF.

CDR3 protein: CATKIAEQSTYEQYF. CDR3 nucleotide sequence: TGTGCCACCAAGATAGCGGAGCAAAGTACCTACGAGCAGTACTTC. The V and J genes are TRBV6-5 and TRBJ2-7, with D possibly TRBD2 on 6 matching bases. CDR1 is MNHEY and CDR2 is SVGAGI in the germline V gene. The CDR3 is 15 residues long. Trimming cost V 10 bases and J 2 bases, with 21 bases left between them.

The chain has TRBV4-1 and TRBJ2-1; 7 bases are shared with TRBD1. CDR1 is MGHRA, CDR2 YSYEKL, per germline. Trimming removed 7 bases from V and 4 bases from J; junction bases left unmatched: 10. This CDR3 comprises 15 residues. CDR3 bases: TGCGCCAGCAACCCGGTCGACAGGGATTACAATGAGCAGTTCTTC. It yields the protein CASNPVDRDYNEQFF.

The chain has TRBV25-1 and TRBJ2-1; 9 bases match TRBD1. J gave up 15 bases and V 1 base, and 13 bases lay outside the gene matches. CDR3 length: 15 amino acids. Germline V gives CDR1 MGHDK, CDR2 SYGVNS. This CDR3 reads CASSEWGEGQGIWFF. The CDR3 DNA is TGTGCCAGCAGTGAATGGGGGGAGGGACAGGGTATATGGTTCTTC.

This sequence joins TRBV2 and TRBJ1-1; the D gene is possibly TRBD1 (5 bases). V lost 4 bases, J lost 1 base, and 16 bases lay in between. The CDR3 length is 16 residues. Germline V gene data show CDR1 as SNHLY and CDR2 as FYNNEI. DNA for the CDR3: TGTGCCAGCAGTGTTGAGACAGCTCTCGGGAACACTGAAGCTTTCTTT. Its translation: CASSVETALGNTEAFF.

This chain links TRBV28 with TRBJ2-2, with D possibly TRBD1 on 5 matching bases. V lost 6 bases and J 1 base, leaving 24 bases between the germline ends. The CDR3 consists of 19 residues. Germline loops: CDR1 MDHEN, CDR2 SYDVKM. For the CDR3, the DNA is TGTGCCAGCAGGATTGCCCCTTTGGGCGAGCAGGGGAACACCGGGGAGCTGTTTTTT. This sequence encodes CASRIAPLGEQGNTGELFF.